This TCR beta chain was sequenced during a study of response to subunit inactivated influenza vaccine. Germline V gene data show CDR1 as SNHLY and CDR2 as FYNNEI. This CDR3 region has 16 residues. After removal of 4 bases from V and 4 bases from J, the junction contained 5 bases not matched to a gene. TCRdb re-called the RT-PCR reads with MiXCR, one entry per CDR3 protein. The sample lists fewer than 550,000 distinct CDR3 sequences; 25% were seen once. This chain connects TRBV2 to TRBJ2-3, with TRBD2 matching 13 bases. This receptor was identified in a man aged 45 to 65 who received an inactivated influenza vaccine. The material sequenced was CD4+ T cells sorted from PBMCs, taken 5 to 6 days after vaccination. The CDR3 here is CASSAGTSGIADTQYF. The CDR3 DNA reads TGTGCCAGCAGTGCCGGGACTAGCGGGATAGCAGATACGCAGTATTTT. The whole variable domain, remainder taken from reference TRBV2 and TRBJ2-3, is EPEVTQTPSHQVTQMGQEVILRCVPISNHLYFYWYRQILGQKVEFLVSFYNNEISEKSEIFDDQFSVERPDGSNFTLKIRSTKLEDSAMYFCASSAGTSGIADTQYFGPGTRLTVL.